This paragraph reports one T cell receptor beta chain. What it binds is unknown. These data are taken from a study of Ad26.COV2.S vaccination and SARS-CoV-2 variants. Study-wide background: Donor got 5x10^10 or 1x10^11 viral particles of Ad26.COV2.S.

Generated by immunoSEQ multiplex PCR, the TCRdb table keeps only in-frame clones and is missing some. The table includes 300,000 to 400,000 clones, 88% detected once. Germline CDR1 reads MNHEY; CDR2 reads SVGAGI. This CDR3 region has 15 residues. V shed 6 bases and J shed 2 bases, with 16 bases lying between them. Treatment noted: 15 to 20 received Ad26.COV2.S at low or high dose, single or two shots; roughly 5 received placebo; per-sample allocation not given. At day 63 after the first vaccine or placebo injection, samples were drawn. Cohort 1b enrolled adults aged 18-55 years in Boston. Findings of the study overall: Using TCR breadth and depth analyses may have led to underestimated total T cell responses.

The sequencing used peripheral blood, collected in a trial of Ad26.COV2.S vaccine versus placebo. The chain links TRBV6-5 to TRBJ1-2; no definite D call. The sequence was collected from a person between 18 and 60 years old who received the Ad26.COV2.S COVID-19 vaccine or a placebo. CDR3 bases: TGTGCCAGCAGCCTTTCAGCAGATTACAACTATGGCTACACCTTC. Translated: CASSLSADYNYGYTF.